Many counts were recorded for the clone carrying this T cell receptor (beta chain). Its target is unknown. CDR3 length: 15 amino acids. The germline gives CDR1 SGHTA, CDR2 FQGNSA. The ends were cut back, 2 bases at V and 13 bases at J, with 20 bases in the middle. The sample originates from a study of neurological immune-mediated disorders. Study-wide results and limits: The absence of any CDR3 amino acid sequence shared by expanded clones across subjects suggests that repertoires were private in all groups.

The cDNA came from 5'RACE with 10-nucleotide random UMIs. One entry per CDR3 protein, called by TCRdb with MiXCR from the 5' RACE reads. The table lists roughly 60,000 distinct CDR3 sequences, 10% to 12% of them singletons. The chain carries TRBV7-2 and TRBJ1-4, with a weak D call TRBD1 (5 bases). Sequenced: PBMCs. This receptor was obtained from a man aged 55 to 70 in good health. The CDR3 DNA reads TGTGCCAGCAGCTTATCCGGCAGGGATTCAGAAGGACTGTTTTTT. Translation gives CASSLSGRDSEGLFF.